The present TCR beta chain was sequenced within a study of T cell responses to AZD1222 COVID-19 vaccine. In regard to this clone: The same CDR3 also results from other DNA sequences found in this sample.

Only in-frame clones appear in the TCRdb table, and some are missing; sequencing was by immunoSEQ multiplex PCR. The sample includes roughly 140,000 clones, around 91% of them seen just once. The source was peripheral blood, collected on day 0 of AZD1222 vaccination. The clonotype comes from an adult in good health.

CDR3 residues: CASSEGGGGTDTQYF. The CDR3 DNA sequence: TGTGCCAGCAGTGAGGGGGGCGGAGGCACAGATACGCAGTATTTT. This chain uses TRBV6-4 with TRBJ2-3; perhaps D is TRBD1 or TRBD2 (6 bases each). CDR3 length: 15 amino acids. Deletions cut 3 bases from V and 1 base from J, with 11 bases between. Germline assignment: CDR1 MRHNA and CDR2 SNTAGT.